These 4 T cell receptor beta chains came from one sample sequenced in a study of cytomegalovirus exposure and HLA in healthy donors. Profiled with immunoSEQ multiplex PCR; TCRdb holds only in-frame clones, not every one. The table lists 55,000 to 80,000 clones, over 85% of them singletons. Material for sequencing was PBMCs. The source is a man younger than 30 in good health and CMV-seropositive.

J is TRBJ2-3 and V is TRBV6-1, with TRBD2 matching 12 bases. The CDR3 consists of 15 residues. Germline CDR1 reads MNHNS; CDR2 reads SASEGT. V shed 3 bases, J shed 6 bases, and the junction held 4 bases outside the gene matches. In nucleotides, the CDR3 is TGTGCCAGCAGTGAGACTAGCGGGGGTGCGGATACGCAGTATTTT. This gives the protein CASSETSGGADTQYF.

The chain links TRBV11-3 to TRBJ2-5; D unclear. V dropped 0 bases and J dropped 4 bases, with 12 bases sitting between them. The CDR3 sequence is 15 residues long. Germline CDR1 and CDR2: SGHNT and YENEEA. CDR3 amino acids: CASSLEGVGGETQYF. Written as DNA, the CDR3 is TGTGCCAGCAGCTTAGAAGGAGTAGGTGGAGAGACCCAGTACTTC.

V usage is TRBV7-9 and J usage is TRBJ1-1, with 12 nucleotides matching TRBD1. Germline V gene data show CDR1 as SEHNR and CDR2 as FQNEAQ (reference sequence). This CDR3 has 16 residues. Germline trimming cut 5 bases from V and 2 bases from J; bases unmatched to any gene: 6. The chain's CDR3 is CASSPKGTGGNTEAFF. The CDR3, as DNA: TGTGCCAGCAGCCCGAAGGGGACAGGGGGCAACACTGAAGCTTTCTTT.

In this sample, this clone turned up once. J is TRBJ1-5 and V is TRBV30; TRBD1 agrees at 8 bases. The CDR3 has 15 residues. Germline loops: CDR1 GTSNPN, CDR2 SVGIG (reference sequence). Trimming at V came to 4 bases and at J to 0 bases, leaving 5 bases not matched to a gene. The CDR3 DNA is TGTGCCTGGAAGGCAGGGGGCATTAGCAATCAGCCCCAGCATTTT. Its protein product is CAWKAGGISNQPQHF.